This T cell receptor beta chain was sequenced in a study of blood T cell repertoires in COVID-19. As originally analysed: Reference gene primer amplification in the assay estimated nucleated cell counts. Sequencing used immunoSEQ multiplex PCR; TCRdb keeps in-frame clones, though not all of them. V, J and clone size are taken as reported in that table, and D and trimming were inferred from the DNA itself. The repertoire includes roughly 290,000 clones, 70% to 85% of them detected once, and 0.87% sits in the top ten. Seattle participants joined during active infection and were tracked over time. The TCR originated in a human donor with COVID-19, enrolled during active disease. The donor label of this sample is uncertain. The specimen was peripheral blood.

DNA for the CDR3: TGTGCCAGCAGCCCGGGGGTCGGGAGACCCTACGAGCAGTACTTC. It encodes CASSPGVGRPYEQYF. The rearrangement joins TRBV5-4 to TRBJ2-7, with D perhaps matching TRBD2 (6 bases). This CDR3 region has 15 residues. Germline values: CDR1 SGHNT, CDR2 YYREEE (reference sequence). The V end was cut by 4 bases, the J end by 2 bases, with 16 bases between. Combining the CDR3 with reference TRBV5-4 and TRBJ2-7 gives the whole variable domain ETGVTQSPTHLIKTRGQQVTLRCSSQSGHNTVSWYQQALGQGPQFIFQYYREEENGRGNFPPRFSGLQFPNYSSELNVNALELDDSALYLCASSPGVGRPYEQYFGPGTRLTVT.